What follows are 3 T cell receptor beta chains derived from one specimen sequenced in a study of long-term antiretroviral therapy in people with HIV. Running of the v3.0 immunoSEQ assay took place at survey level. Sequencing used immunoSEQ multiplex PCR; TCRdb keeps in-frame clones, though not all of them. Of approximately 45,000 clones listed, approximately 86% were seen once; the top ten hold around 5%. Sequences were derived from unsorted PBMCs, sampled 0.1 years before starting antiretroviral therapy. The source of these receptors is a woman in her forties or fifties with HIV.

CDR3 DNA sequence: TGTGCCAGCAGCCCGAGGACAGGGGCGAACACTGAAGCTTTCTTT. This gives the protein CASSPRTGANTEAFF. This chain uses TRBV9 with TRBJ1-1; 9 nucleotides match TRBD1. From germline, CDR1 is SGDLS and CDR2 YYNGEE. The V gene end was trimmed by 4 bases and the J gene end by 1 base; junction bases not matched to a gene: 5. CDR3 length equals 15 residues.

The CDR3 region has the DNA TGTGCCAGCAGTGCCCGGGTCATGACCCATAGCAATCAGCCCCAGCATTTT. It encodes CASSARVMTHSNQPQHF. The V and J genes are TRBV6-1 and TRBJ1-5; no reliable D call. There are 17 residues in the CDR3. Germline CDR1 and CDR2: MNHNS and SASEGT. Between the trimmed V and J ends, which lost 4 bases and 0 bases, there was a span of 16 bases.

The chain links TRBV6-6 to TRBJ1-4; D is undetermined. V was cut by 4 bases and J by 8 bases, with 14 bases left in between. CDR1 is MNHNY, CDR2 SVGAGI, per germline (reference sequence). The CDR3 contains 14 residues. CDR3 sequence (DNA): TGTGCCAGCAGTTTAGACCCGTTACGGGAAAAACTGTTTTTT. Translating gives CASSLDPLREKLFF.